These T cell receptor beta chains were read from a single sample in a study of blood T cell repertoires in COVID-19. Clones were read by immunoSEQ multiplex PCR, and TCRdb kept only the in-frame ones, dropping some. The data hold roughly 330,000 clones, with 80% to 90% observed a single time. The specimen sequenced was PBMCs or T cells enriched from blood (not recorded which). Every receptor here comes from a man aged 25-45 years who had recovered from COVID-19. The CDR3 runs from the conserved cysteine through the conserved F or W. D genes are given only for firm matches. The size field is filled for only some rows; it gives once, few, many or a size class.

j_call	v_call	clone_size	d_call	cdr3_aa	cdr3_nt
TRBJ1-2	TRBV29-1	.	.	CSVEGGRGGYTF	TGCAGCGTTGAGGGGGGGAGGGGTGGCTACACCTTC
TRBJ2-5	TRBV3-1/TRBV3-2	.	TRBD1	CASSQSDRGQETQYF	TGTGCCAGCAGCCAAAGCGACAGGGGCCAAGAGACCCAGTACTTC
TRBJ2-6	TRBV30	.	TRBD1	CAWNRDRVSGANVLTF	TGTGCCTGGAACCGGGACAGGGTCTCTGGGGCCAACGTCCTGACTTTC
TRBJ1-2	TRBV2	.	.	CASLSGGGNYGYTF	TGTGCCAGCCTTTCGGGAGGGGGAAACTATGGCTACACCTTC
TRBJ1-5	TRBV24-1	.	.	CATSASGGRTQHF	TGTGCCACCAGTGCTTCGGGGGGCAGGACCCAGCATTTT
TRBJ1-6	TRBV14	few	.	CASSQAPSVMDSPLHF	TGTGCCAGCAGCCAGGCACCAAGTGTCATGGATTCACCCCTCCACTTT
TRBJ1-1	TRBV27	.	TRBD1	CASSRLTGGRTEAFF	TGTGCCAGCAGTCGACTCACAGGGGGCAGGACTGAAGCTTTCTTT
TRBJ2-3	TRBV11-2	.	TRBD1	CASSLDRRTDTQYF	TGTGCCAGCAGCTTGGACAGGAGGACAGATACGCAGTATTTT
TRBJ2-5	TRBV5-1	.	TRBD1	CASSGQGGVETQYF	TGCGCCAGCAGCGGACAGGGTGGCGTGGAGACCCAGTACTTC
TRBJ1-6	TRBV4-1	.	TRBD1	CASSQVLGQFSPLHF	TGCGCCAGCAGCCAAGTTCTGGGACAGTTTTCACCCCTCCACTTT
TRBJ1-1	TRBV7-8	.	TRBD1	CASSYTGGGTEAFF	TGTGCCAGCAGTTACACAGGGGGCGGCACTGAAGCTTTCTTT
TRBJ1-6	TRBV5-8	once	TRBD1	CASSPGQGLNSPLHF	TGTGCCAGCAGCCCTGGACAGGGACTTAATTCACCCCTCCACTTT
TRBJ1-2	TRBV12-3/TRBV12-4	.	.	CASSFGEYGYTF	TGTGCCAGCAGTTTTGGGGAGTATGGCTACACCTTC
TRBJ2-3	TRBV4-2	.	.	CASSQAGADTQYF	TGTGCCAGCAGCCAAGCAGGGGCAGATACGCAGTATTTT
TRBJ1-6	TRBV6-5	.	.	CASSATRATNSPLHF	TGTGCCAGCAGCGCGACCAGGGCAACAAATTCACCCCTCCACTTT
TRBJ1-2	TRBV12-3/TRBV12-4	.	TRBD1	CASSPGQFGYTF	TGTGCCAGCAGCCCGGGACAGTTTGGCTACACCTTC
TRBJ1-3	TRBV6-1	.	.	CASSEKGGGVVNTIYF	TGTGCCAGCAGTGAAAAAGGGGGGGGAGTTGTGAACACCATATATTTT
TRBJ1-5	TRBV7-6	once	TRBD1	CASSNGDRRNQPQHF	TGTGCCAGCAGCAACGGGGACAGGCGCAATCAGCCCCAGCATTTT
TRBJ2-7	TRBV3-1/TRBV3-2	.	TRBD1	CASSQDDRAGQYF	TGTGCCAGCAGCCAAGATGACAGGGCTGGGCAGTACTTC
TRBJ1-2	TRBV6-5	.	TRBD1	CASSYPRTGGYGYTF	TGTGCCAGCAGTTACCCGAGGACAGGGGGCTATGGCTACACCTTC
TRBJ2-1	TRBV4-2	.	TRBD2	CASSGILAGAGEQFF	TGTGCCAGCAGCGGTATTCTAGCGGGGGCAGGTGAGCAGTTCTTC